These 21 T cell receptor beta chains share one sample of origin, sequenced in a study of blood T cell repertoires in COVID-19. The method was immunoSEQ multiplex PCR; TCRdb's version includes in-frame clones alone and lacks a portion of them. The sample consists of roughly 150,000 clones, roughly four fifths of them appearing once. Specimen: peripheral blood. These TCRs come from a human donor with acute or convalescent COVID-19. The donor label of this sample is uncertain.

V is TRBV12-3 or TRBV12-4 and J is TRBJ1-5; D not certain. The ends were cut back, 4 bases at V and 6 bases at J, with 7 bases in the middle. The CDR3 is 12 residues long. This CDR3 reads CASSSDSQPQHF. Written as DNA, the CDR3 is TGTGCCAGCAGTTCTGATAGTCAGCCCCAGCATTTT.

The rearrangement uses TRBV29-1 and TRBJ2-3, with D possibly matching TRBD2 (5 bases). The CDR3 length is 14 residues. The ends were cut back, 6 bases at V and 2 bases at J, with 15 bases in the middle. Germline V gene data show CDR1 as SQVTM and CDR2 as ANQGSEA. The CDR3, as DNA: TGCAGCGTAAGGGCGGGCACCTTCACAGATACGCAGTATTTT. Its protein is CSVRAGTFTDTQYF.

The chain is built from TRBV19 and TRBJ2-3; TRBD2 matches at 12 bases. This CDR3 has 14 amino acids. Losses at the gene ends were 5 bases for V and 6 bases for J; bases not matched to a gene: 3. Per germline, CDR1 LNHDA and CDR2 SQIVND (reference sequence). The CDR3 is CASSPGTSGDTQYF. The CDR3 nucleotides read TGTGCCAGTAGTCCCGGGACTAGCGGGGATACGCAGTATTTT.

CDR3 in amino acids: CASSFGQGGEKLFF. CDR3 coding DNA: TGCGCCAGCAGCTTTGGACAGGGTGGCGAAAAACTGTTTTTT. The V call is TRBV5-1, the J call TRBJ1-4, with 8 bases aligning to TRBD1. The CDR3 has 14 residues. Losses at the gene ends were 2 bases for V and 8 bases for J; bases not matched to a gene: 5. Germline CDR1 reads SGHRS; CDR2 reads YFSETQ. Together with reference TRBV5-1 and TRBJ1-4, the CDR3 gives the full variable domain: KAGVTQTPRYLIKTRGQQVTLSCSPISGHRSVSWYQQTPGQGLQFLFEYFSETQRNKGNFPGRFSGRQFSNSRSEMNVSTLELGDSALYLCASSFGQGGEKLFFGSGTQLSVL.

The chain couples TRBV7-9 to TRBJ1-6; TRBD1 agrees at 7 bases. The CDR3 loop spans 14 amino acids. J was trimmed by 5 bases and V by 6 bases; bases with no gene match: 4. Germline-derived CDR1 and CDR2 are SEHNR and FQNEAQ (reference sequence). The CDR3 nucleotides are TGTGCCAGCAGGCGCGGGACAGATAATTCACCCCTCCACTTT. Its translation: CASRRGTDNSPLHF. The variable domain in full, completed from reference TRBV7-9 and TRBJ1-6, reads DTGVSQNPRHKITKRGQNVTFRCDPISEHNRLYWYRQTLGQGPEFLTYFQNEAQLEKSRLLSDRFSAERPKGSFSTLEIQRTEQGDSAMYLCASRRGTDNSPLHFGNGTRLTVT.

This clone came up once. V is TRBV6-5 and J is TRBJ1-2, with a tentative D call TRBD1 (6 bases). CDR3 length: 12 amino acids. V was cut by 6 bases and J by 4 bases, with 9 bases left in between. Germline V lookup: CDR1 MNHEY, CDR2 SVGAGI. Here the CDR3 reads CASRADSYGYTF. The CDR3 DNA is TGTGCCAGCAGAGCGGACAGCTATGGCTACACCTTC.

The chain employs TRBV7-9 and TRBJ2-2, with D unclear. The germline V gene has CDR1 SEHNR and CDR2 FQNEAQ (reference sequence). The CDR3 loop spans 15 amino acids. The ends were cut back, 1 base at V and 1 base at J, with 7 bases in the middle. In DNA form, the CDR3 reads TGTGCCAGCAGCTTAGACTCAAGGAACACCGGGGAGCTGTTTTTT. Translated: CASSLDSRNTGELFF.

V gene TRBV6-1 combines with J gene TRBJ1-4; maybe TRBD1 (5 bases). The length of the CDR3 is 15 residues. Per germline, CDR1 MNHNS and CDR2 SASEGT. Deletions cut 2 bases from V and 10 bases from J, with 17 bases between. Here the CDR3 DNA reads TGTGCCAGCAGTGAACCCTGGAGAGGGGAGGGAAAACTGTTTTTT. Its protein is CASSEPWRGEGKLFF.

The J gene is TRBJ1-1, the V gene TRBV21-1; the table gives TRBD1 as D, unverified against the DNA. TRBV21-1 is listed as a pseudogene. This CDR3 region has 13 residues. The CDR3 coding sequence is TGTGCCAGCAGCAAAGGCCAGGATACTGAAGCTTTCTTT. Its translation: CASSKGQDTEAFF.

This chain uses TRBV5-1 with TRBJ1-2, with D perhaps TRBD1 (5 bases). Per germline, CDR1 SGHRS and CDR2 YFSETQ. The CDR3 length is 17 residues. The V gene lost 3 bases and the J gene lost 4 bases, with 22 bases spanning the gap. CDR3 sequence reads: CASSSPSGGALPYGYTF. The CDR3 bases are TGCGCCAGCAGCTCCCCCTCGGGAGGGGCCCTACCCTATGGCTACACCTTC.

V is TRBV19 and J is TRBJ1-5; D possibly corresponds to TRBD1 (5 bases). Germline V CDR1 and CDR2: LNHDA, SQIVND (reference sequence). V was trimmed by 4 bases and J by 4 bases, leaving 14 bases between them. The CDR3 totals 15 residues. The CDR3 sequence is CASSTDSRANQPQHF. In nucleotides, the CDR3 is TGTGCCAGTAGTACCGACAGTCGGGCGAATCAGCCCCAGCATTTT.

The chain employs TRBV5-1 and TRBJ1-4; 8 bases agree with TRBD1. This CDR3 comprises 15 residues. The germline V gene has CDR1 SGHRS and CDR2 YFSETQ. Unmatched junction bases numbered 2, after V lost 4 bases and J lost 0 bases. CDR3 amino acids: CASSETGATNEKLFF. DNA of the CDR3: TGCGCCAGCAGCGAGACAGGGGCAACTAATGAAAAACTGTTTTTT.

The rearrangement links TRBV7-2 to TRBJ1-6; TRBD1 agrees at 7 bases. The CDR3 loop spans 17 amino acids. Germline V CDR1 and CDR2: SGHTA, FQGNSA. Trimming at V came to 5 bases and at J to 7 bases, leaving 14 bases not matched to a gene. CDR3 sequence reads: CASSLRWAGTANSPLHF. Written as DNA, the CDR3 is TGTGCCAGCAGCCTCCGGTGGGCCGGGACAGCCAATTCACCCCTCCACTTT.

The genes are TRBV2 and TRBJ2-5; possible D gene TRBD2, 5 bases. The germline gives CDR1 SNHLY, CDR2 FYNNEI. The CDR3 extends over 15 amino acids. V was cut by 7 bases and J by 4 bases, with 19 bases left in between. CDR3 protein: CASKAELKSSETQYF. DNA for the CDR3: TGTGCCAGCAAAGCGGAGCTTAAGTCGTCAGAGACCCAGTACTTC. Based on the CDR3 plus reference TRBV2 and TRBJ2-5, the full variable domain is EPEVTQTPSHQVTQMGQEVILRCVPISNHLYFYWYRQILGQKVEFLVSFYNNEISEKSEIFDDQFSVERPDGSNFTLKIRSTKLEDSAMYFCASKAELKSSETQYFGPGTRLLVL.

This clone was observed a single time. For the CDR3, the DNA is TGTGCCAGCCGGGACATGGAAGTCGTTGGCTATGGCTACACCTTC. Translating gives CASRDMEVVGYGYTF. The chain employs TRBV6-6 and TRBJ1-2, with a weak D call TRBD1 (6 bases). The germline V gene encodes CDR1 MNHNY and CDR2 SVGAGI (reference sequence). The V and J ends lost 8 bases and 4 bases respectively, with 20 bases between them. The CDR3 contains 15 residues.

V and J are TRBV20-1 and TRBJ2-1; D may be TRBD1 (5 bases). From germline, CDR1 is DFQATT and CDR2 SNEGSKA (reference sequence). V was clipped by 3 bases and J by 6 bases, with 12 bases between them. This CDR3 contains 13 residues. The DNA of the CDR3 is TGCAGTGCTAGTCGCGACAGAATCAATGAGCAGTTCTTC. Amino acids: CSASRDRINEQFF.

V and J are TRBV3-1 (or the pseudogene TRBV3-2) and TRBJ1-2; D gene unclear. CDR1 and CDR2 from the germline V gene are LGHDT and YNNKEL (reference sequence). This CDR3 has 13 residues. The V end was cut by 3 bases, the J end by 4 bases, with 9 bases between. CDR3 residues: CASSQDLLYGYTF. The DNA for the CDR3 is TGTGCCAGCAGCCAGGACTTACTCTATGGCTACACCTTC.

The V and J genes are TRBV11-2 and TRBJ2-5; 12 nucleotides agree with TRBD2. The germline V gene encodes CDR1 SGHAT and CDR2 FQNNGV. The CDR3 has 16 amino acids. V trimming: 5 bases; J trimming: 4 bases; junction bases outside the gene matches: 8. CDR3 region: CASSKGLLAGGETQYF. Here the CDR3 DNA reads TGTGCCAGCAGCAAAGGATTACTAGCGGGGGGAGAGACCCAGTACTTC.

The sample holds a few counts of this clone. CDR3 amino acids: CASSLAGGFNEQYF. The CDR3 DNA follows: TGCGCCAGCAGCTTGGCGGGGGGTTTCAACGAGCAGTACTTC. V is TRBV5-1 and J is TRBJ2-7; 7 nucleotides align to TRBD2. This CDR3 region has 14 residues. The V segment lost 0 bases and the J segment 5 bases; nucleotides outside the gene matches: 5. Germline lookup yields CDR1 SGHRS and CDR2 YFSETQ. Full variable domain (remainder filled in from reference TRBV5-1 and TRBJ2-7): KAGVTQTPRYLIKTRGQQVTLSCSPISGHRSVSWYQQTPGQGLQFLFEYFSETQRNKGNFPGRFSGRQFSNSRSEMNVSTLELGDSALYLCASSLAGGFNEQYFGPGTRLTVT.

The V and J genes are TRBV3-1 (or the pseudogene TRBV3-2) and TRBJ2-5; the match to TRBD2 covers 7 bases. The CDR3 runs 18 residues. CDR1 is LGHDT and CDR2 is YNNKEL in the germline V gene (reference sequence). The junction had 13 bases not matched to a gene; V was cut back by 1 base and J by 2 bases. The CDR3 loop is CASSQVLSAGLKQETQYF. CDR3 DNA sequence: TGTGCCAGCAGCCAAGTTTTATCTGCGGGACTAAAACAAGAGACCCAGTACTTC.

The chain employs TRBV9 and TRBJ1-4, with 9 nucleotides matching TRBD1. V was clipped by 0 bases and J by 11 bases; unmatched bases: 8. The CDR3 is 15 residues long. Germline CDR1 SGDLS, CDR2 YYNGEE. CDR3 nucleotides: TGTGCCAGCAGCGTAGCTACAGGGGGCAGCTCCAAACTGTTTTTT. It specifies CASSVATGGSSKLFF. Full variable domain (outside the CDR3, taken from reference TRBV9 and TRBJ1-4): DSGVTQTPKHLITATGQRVTLRCSPRSGDLSVYWYQQSLDQGLQFLIQYYNGEERAKGNILERFSAQQFPDLHSELNLSSLELGDSALYFCASSVATGGSSKLFFGSGTQLSVL.